Below are 21 T cell receptor beta chains sequenced from a single sample in a study of shared clonotypes between healthy human individuals. Libraries were prepared by immunoSEQ multiplex PCR; TCRdb keeps only in-frame clonotypes and omits some of them. The table has around 1.6 million clones, under 99% seen once. The sequencing sample was made of naive CD4+ T cells sorted from blood. The subset is: CD45RA+ positively selected. Receptors were obtained from a man under 40 in good health.

This clone appeared a single time. J is TRBJ1-2 and V is TRBV28, with 8 bases lining up with TRBD1. The CDR3 is 15 residues long. From germline, CDR1 is MDHEN and CDR2 SYDVKM. Unmatched junction bases numbered 10, after V lost 5 bases and J lost 5 bases. Written as DNA, the CDR3 is TGTGCCAGCAGTCCCCGGACAGGGAAGGGTTATGGCTACACCTTC. Translated: CASSPRTGKGYGYTF.

The chain recombines TRBV7-9 with TRBJ2-7, with D unclear. Germline-derived CDR1 and CDR2 are SEHNR and FQNEAQ (reference sequence). Trimming shortened V by 4 bases and J by 6 bases, and 22 bases separated the two germline ends. The CDR3 totals 16 residues. The CDR3 DNA is TGTGCCAGCAGCTCCATCGGTGGCTTGGGTAGGCCCGAGCAGTACTTC. Protein sequence: CASSSIGGLGRPEQYF.

The gene calls are TRBV7-3 and TRBJ2-7; 9 bases align to TRBD1. The CDR3 covers 14 residues. Germline V gene sequence: CDR1 SGHTA, CDR2 FQGTGA. With 5 bases clipped from V and 8 bases from J, the junction kept 10 bases outside the gene matches. The CDR3 here is CASSPTGGAEQQYF. CDR3 nucleotide sequence: TGTGCCAGCAGCCCTACAGGGGGCGCAGAACAGCAGTACTTC.

V usage is TRBV5-1 and J usage is TRBJ1-3; TRBD1 matches 7 bases. Germline CDR1 is SGHRS and CDR2 is YFSETQ. The CDR3 has 17 amino acids. Unmatched junction bases numbered 10, after V lost 3 bases and J lost 1 base. This chain's CDR3 is CASSSGQHLSSGNTIYF. CDR3 bases: TGCGCCAGCAGCTCGGGACAGCATCTCTCTTCTGGAAACACCATATATTTT.

The V and J genes are TRBV28 and TRBJ2-7, with unresolved D. CDR3 length: 13 residues. With 5 bases removed from V and 2 bases from J, the gap between germline ends came to 10 bases. Per the germline V gene, CDR1 is MDHEN and CDR2 is SYDVKM. The CDR3 sequence: CASSEVYPYEQYF. DNA for the CDR3: TGTGCCAGCAGTGAGGTTTACCCCTACGAGCAGTACTTC.

The chain combines TRBV5-1 with TRBJ1-1, with unresolved D. Germline CDR1 SGHRS, CDR2 YFSETQ. Trimming pared 5 bases from V and 2 bases from J, leaving 19 bases between. The CDR3 covers 16 residues. CDR3 protein: CASRLRPGVGNTEAFF. The DNA for the CDR3 is TGCGCCAGCAGGTTGCGTCCTGGGGTTGGAAACACTGAAGCTTTCTTT.

For this clone: Within the sample, other DNA sequences also encode this same CDR3. V usage is TRBV18 and J usage is TRBJ2-3, with D uncertain. Germline values: CDR1 KGHSH, CDR2 LQKENI. Trimming took 3 bases from V and 0 from J, leaving 4 bases between them. The CDR3 totals 13 residues. CDR3 in amino acids: CASSPTSTDTQYF. The CDR3 nucleotides are TGTGCCAGCTCACCGACGAGCACAGATACGCAGTATTTT.

The J gene is TRBJ2-7, the V gene TRBV27; weak D call: TRBD2 (5 bases). The germline CDR1 and CDR2 sequences are MNHEY and SMNVEV (reference sequence). The V end was cut by 6 bases, the J end by 3 bases, with 15 bases between. The CDR3 length is 14 residues. CDR3 DNA sequence: TGTGCCAGCAGACAACGGGGAGTCAGCTACGAGCAGTACTTC. Translating it yields CASRQRGVSYEQYF.

The V gene is TRBV6-4, the J gene TRBJ1-1; tentatively, D is TRBD1 (5 bases). Germline V gives CDR1 MRHNA, CDR2 SNTAGT. Trimming shortened V by 6 bases and J by 1 base, and 15 bases separated the two germline ends. CDR3 size: 15 residues. The CDR3 coding sequence is TGTGCCAGCAGGGAACACCCAGGGACGAACACTGAAGCTTTCTTT. This codes for CASREHPGTNTEAFF.

V usage is TRBV29-1 and J usage is TRBJ2-1; D is unresolved. Germline lookup yields CDR1 SQVTM and CDR2 ANQGSEA. CDR3 size: 11 residues. V was pared by 5 bases and J by 6 bases, with 8 bases between. The CDR3 region is CSVIERNEQFF. The CDR3 DNA reads as TGCAGCGTTATTGAACGCAATGAGCAGTTCTTC.

J is TRBJ1-2 and V is TRBV9, with D possibly matching TRBD1 (5 bases). This CDR3 is built from 18 residues. Germline CDR1 and CDR2: SGDLS and YYNGEE. Trimming removed 0 bases at V and 3 bases at J, with 21 bases between. The CDR3 here is CASSVDVGGGVLDYGYTF. In DNA form, the CDR3 reads TGTGCCAGCAGCGTAGATGTGGGGGGAGGCGTGTTAGACTATGGCTACACCTTC.

The chain recombines TRBV2 with TRBJ2-5; D possibly uses TRBD1 or TRBD2 (5 bases each). The CDR3 runs to 14 residues. Trimming removed 5 bases from V and 5 bases from J, with 15 bases in between. Germline lookup yields CDR1 SNHLY and CDR2 FYNNEI. The CDR3 here is CASSPRGSAETQYF. The CDR3, as DNA: TGTGCCAGCAGTCCCCGGGGCTCGGCGGAGACCCAGTACTTC.

This chain joins TRBV6-1 and TRBJ2-1; D is undetermined. The CDR3 totals 15 residues. Looked up from germline, CDR1 is MNHNS and CDR2 is SASEGT. The V end lost 1 base, the J end lost 9 bases, and 16 bases lay between the germline ends. The CDR3, as DNA: TGTGCCAGCAGTGAAGTCCTCCCCCCTGGCGCTGAGCAGTTCTTC. This sequence encodes CASSEVLPPGAEQFF.

This sequence joins TRBV18 and TRBJ2-7; 7 bases line up with TRBD2. CDR1 and CDR2 (germline): KGHSH, LQKENI. The V gene end was trimmed by 1 base and the J gene end by 7 bases; junction bases not matched to a gene: 7. The CDR3 spans 14 residues. Written as DNA, the CDR3 is TGTGCCAGCTCACCACTCCTCTCGGGGGGAGAGCAGTACTTC. Its translation is CASSPLLSGGEQYF.

V is TRBV6-5 and J is TRBJ1-1; D is ambiguous. V lost 2 bases, J lost 0 bases, and 13 bases lay in between. Germline lookup yields CDR1 MNHEY and CDR2 SVGAGI. This CDR3 is built from 16 residues. The CDR3 here is CASSYSPAEMNTEAFF. The DNA for the CDR3 is TGTGCCAGCAGTTACAGTCCGGCAGAGATGAACACTGAAGCTTTCTTT.

This chain joins TRBV9 and TRBJ2-6; D is unclear. This CDR3 region has 15 residues. Deletions cut 2 bases from V and 4 bases from J, with 10 bases between. Per germline, CDR1 SGDLS and CDR2 YYNGEE. CDR3 DNA: TGTGCCAGCAGCGTTATATCGGGCGGGGCCAACGTCCTGACTTTC. Encoded protein: CASSVISGGANVLTF.

Turning to this clone: The identical CDR3 is also encoded by other nucleotide sequences in the sample. This rearrangement joins TRBV7-2 to TRBJ2-1; D is perhaps TRBD1 or TRBD2 (5 bases each). The germline gives CDR1 SGHTA, CDR2 FQGNSA. V was cut by 2 bases and J by 3 bases, with 11 bases left in between. The CDR3 length is 15 residues. DNA for the CDR3: TGTGCCAGCAGCTTATCGAGTGGGGGCTACAATGAGCAGTTCTTC. Its protein is CASSLSSGGYNEQFF.

This chain links TRBV7-9 with TRBJ1-1; D may be TRBD1 (5 bases). Between the trimmed V and J ends, which lost 1 base and 0 bases, there was a span of 15 bases. This CDR3 is 17 amino acids long. Germline assignment: CDR1 SEHNR and CDR2 FQNEAQ (reference sequence). The CDR3 protein is CASSLGATVNMNTEAFF. The CDR3 bases are TGTGCCAGCAGCTTAGGCGCGACAGTTAACATGAACACTGAAGCTTTCTTT. Full variable domain (missing parts from reference TRBV7-9 and TRBJ1-1): DTGVSQNPRHKITKRGQNVTFRCDPISEHNRLYWYRQTLGQGPEFLTYFQNEAQLEKSRLLSDRFSAERPKGSFSTLEIQRTEQGDSAMYLCASSLGATVNMNTEAFFGQGTRLTVV.

On this clone: The same CDR3 is also encoded by other DNA sequences in this sample. The V and J genes are TRBV27 and TRBJ2-2, with 10 nucleotides matching TRBD2. In germline, CDR1 is MNHEY, CDR2 SMNVEV (reference sequence). The V and J ends lost 1 base and 5 bases, in that order; junction bases with no gene match: 4. There are 16 residues in the CDR3. The CDR3 here is CASSLLAGGGTGELFF. CDR3 sequence (DNA): TGTGCCAGCAGTTTATTAGCGGGAGGCGGAACCGGGGAGCTGTTTTTT.

The chain is built from TRBV9 and TRBJ2-1, with TRBD2 identical over 8 bases. Looked up from germline, CDR1 is SGDLS and CDR2 is YYNGEE. V dropped 3 bases and J dropped 4; count of bases not matched to a gene: 12. The CDR3 consists of 17 residues. The CDR3 sequence is CASSGRRGGRAYNEQFF. CDR3 sequence (DNA): TGTGCCAGCAGCGGTCGTCGCGGGGGGAGGGCTTACAATGAGCAGTTCTTC.

This clone has only one observation. The chain links TRBV19 to TRBJ1-1, with D unresolved. The CDR3 has 15 residues. The V end lost 6 bases, the J end lost 0 bases, and 14 bases lay between the germline ends. Germline CDR1 and CDR2: LNHDA and SQIVND (reference sequence). CDR3 sequence: CASRGSGLMNTEAFF. Here the CDR3 DNA reads TGTGCCAGTAGAGGGAGCGGACTTATGAACACTGAAGCTTTCTTT. Full variable domain (outside the CDR3, taken from reference TRBV19 and TRBJ1-1): DGGITQSPKYLFRKEGQNVTLSCEQNLNHDAMYWYRQDPGQGLRLIYYSQIVNDFQKGDIAEGYSVSREKKESFPLTVTSAQKNPTAFYLCASRGSGLMNTEAFFGQGTRLTVV.